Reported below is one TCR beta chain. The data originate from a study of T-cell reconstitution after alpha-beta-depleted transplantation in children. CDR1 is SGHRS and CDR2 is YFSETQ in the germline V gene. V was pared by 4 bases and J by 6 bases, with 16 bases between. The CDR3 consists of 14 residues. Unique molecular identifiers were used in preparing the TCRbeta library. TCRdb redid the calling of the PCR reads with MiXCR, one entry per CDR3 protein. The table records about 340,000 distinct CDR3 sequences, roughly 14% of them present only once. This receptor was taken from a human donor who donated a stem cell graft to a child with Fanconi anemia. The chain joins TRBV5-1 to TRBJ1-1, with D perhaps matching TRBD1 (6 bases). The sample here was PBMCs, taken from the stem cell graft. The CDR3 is CASSRDILESEAFF. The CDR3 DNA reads TGCGCCAGCAGCAGGGACATTTTAGAGTCTGAAGCTTTCTTT.